The 19 T cell receptor beta chains below come from one sample, sequenced in a study of cytomegalovirus exposure and HLA in healthy donors. Researchers ran the PCR with 60 Vbeta and 13 Jbeta primers. The assay was immunoSEQ multiplex PCR, and TCRdb's table has in-frame clones only and misses some. The profile covers over 120,000 clones, with 77% appearing a single time and about 3.7% taken by the ten largest. The sequenced material came from PBMCs. The receptor set was obtained from a male donor in good health and CMV-seronegative.

This clone is a singleton in its sample. The gene calls are TRBV5-1 and TRBJ1-1; 10 bases line up with TRBD1. CDR3 length: 14 amino acids. Germline CDR1 SGHRS, CDR2 YFSETQ. V was clipped by 4 bases and J by 7 bases; unmatched bases: 7. The CDR3 nucleotides are TGCGCCAGCAGCGCAGGGACAGGGGAGGATGAAGCTTTCTTT. The encoded protein is CASSAGTGEDEAFF.

This rearrangement joins TRBV6-1 to TRBJ1-4; 9 bases fit TRBD1. The CDR3 is 14 residues long. V shed 3 bases, J shed 6 bases, and the junction held 2 bases outside the gene matches. Germline loops: CDR1 MNHNS, CDR2 SASEGT. CDR3 coding DNA: TGTGCCAGCAGTGAGGGACAGGGAGATGAAAAACTGTTTTTT. Its translation: CASSEGQGDEKLFF.

V usage is TRBV27 and J usage is TRBJ2-1; 10 positions match TRBD2. This CDR3 has 15 amino acids. V shed 1 base and J 13 bases; nucleotides not matched to a gene: 10. Germline V gene lookup returns CDR1 MNHEY and CDR2 SMNVEV (reference sequence). CDR3 coding DNA: TGTGCCAGCAGTTTATACACTCTAGCGGGGGACTATCAGTTCTTC. This gives the protein CASSLYTLAGDYQFF.

The CDR3 loop reads CASSTGGRTEAFF. CDR3 sequence (DNA): TGTGCCAGCAGTACAGGGGGAAGAACTGAAGCTTTCTTT. The chain employs TRBV5-6 and TRBJ1-1; TRBD1 matches at 8 bases. Per the germline V gene, CDR1 is SGHDT and CDR2 is YYEEEE. The CDR3 totals 13 residues. The J segment lost 5 bases and the V segment lost 5 bases, leaving 5 bases of the junction unmatched.

There are a few counts of this clone. The rearrangement uses TRBV7-8 and TRBJ1-1; a possible D gene is TRBD1 (5 bases). The CDR3 runs to 17 residues. Deletions cut 1 base from V and 3 bases from J, with 18 bases between. The V gene's germline CDR1 is SGHVS and CDR2 FQNEAQ. DNA for the CDR3: TGTGCCAGCAGCTTAGTTTCCCCCGGGGGAGGCGACACTGAAGCTTTCTTT. Its protein is CASSLVSPGGGDTEAFF.

The rearrangement uses TRBV5-1 and TRBJ2-7; the match to TRBD1 covers 7 bases. The CDR3 length is 13 residues. CDR1 and CDR2 from the germline V gene are SGHRS and YFSETQ. With V trimmed by 7 bases and J by 2 bases, 6 bases remained unmatched. CDR3 nucleotides: TGCGCCAGCGGGACAGAGACCACCTACGAGCAGTACTTC. It specifies CASGTETTYEQYF.

The chain couples TRBV6-1 to TRBJ1-5, with 8 bases identical to TRBD1. Looked up from germline, CDR1 is MNHNS and CDR2 is SASEGT. The CDR3 sequence is 15 residues long. The trim removed 8 bases at V and 11 bases at J, leaving 17 bases unmatched. CDR3: CASRSGTGRSGTQHF. The DNA of the CDR3 is TGTGCCAGCCGGTCCGGGACAGGCCGCTCAGGGACCCAGCATTTT.

This clone was seen a few times. The rearrangement uses TRBV27 and TRBJ1-2, with TRBD1 identical over 7 bases. J lost 4 bases, V lost 7 bases, and 9 bases had no gene match. Germline V gene data show CDR1 as MNHEY and CDR2 as SMNVEV (reference sequence). This CDR3 comprises 14 residues. In DNA, the CDR3 is TGTGCCAGCAAGAACCTGGGGACAGCCTATGGCTACACCTTC. Encoded protein: CASKNLGTAYGYTF.

A note on this clone: The same CDR3 can be traced to other DNA sequences in this sample. This chain links TRBV18 with TRBJ1-2; 8 nucleotides agree with TRBD1. This CDR3 has 12 amino acids. J lost 6 bases, V lost 3 bases, and 0 bases had no gene match. Per germline, CDR1 KGHSH and CDR2 LQKENI. The CDR3 reads CASSPTGDGYTF. CDR3 sequence (DNA): TGTGCCAGCTCACCGACAGGGGATGGCTACACCTTC.

The V gene is TRBV9, the J gene TRBJ2-5, with TRBD2 matching over 7 bases. V trimming: 3 bases; J trimming: 4 bases; junction bases outside the gene matches: 6. The CDR3 runs to 14 residues. Germline V lookup: CDR1 SGDLS, CDR2 YYNGEE. The DNA for the CDR3 is TGTGCCAGCAGCGCCGGACTAGTAGGAGAGACCCAGTACTTC. This sequence encodes CASSAGLVGETQYF.

The rearrangement uses TRBV25-1 and TRBJ2-1, with 11 bases identical to TRBD1. This CDR3 region has 16 residues. CDR1 MGHDK and CDR2 SYGVNS come from the germline V gene. V shed 3 bases, J shed 4 bases, and the junction held 5 bases outside the gene matches. The CDR3 protein is CASSEDRGLTYNEQFF. CDR3 DNA: TGTGCCAGCAGTGAGGACAGGGGGCTTACTTACAATGAGCAGTTCTTC. Full variable domain (remainder filled in from reference TRBV25-1 and TRBJ2-1): EADIYQTPRYLVIGTGKKITLECSQTMGHDKMYWYQQDPGMELHLIHYSYGVNSTEKGDLSSESTVSRIRTEHFPLTLESARPSHTSQYLCASSEDRGLTYNEQFFGPGTRLTVL.

The chain links TRBV5-6 to TRBJ2-5; 8 bases are shared with TRBD1. The J call may be in error: the DNA end matches TRBJ2-7 better. Germline CDR1 reads SGHDT; CDR2 reads YYEEEE. The CDR3 covers 13 residues. The CDR3 sequence: CASGPGQGSEQYF. CDR3 bases: TGTGCCAGCGGTCCAGGACAGGGTAGCGAGCAGTACTTC.

On this clone: Mismatch with germline at one junction end may stem from a read error. The chain has TRBV7-7 and TRBJ2-2; 8 bases fit TRBD2. This CDR3 has 16 residues. The V gene's germline CDR1 is SSHAT and CDR2 FNYEAQ (reference sequence). The chain's CDR3 is CASSIVPGLETGELFF. CDR3 DNA sequence: TGTGCTAGCAGCATAGTACCGGGACTAGAAACCGGGGAGCTGTTTTTT.

The J gene is TRBJ1-2, the V gene TRBV10-1; possibly TRBD1 for D (6 bases). The CDR3 covers 13 residues. Germline V lookup: CDR1 WNHNN, CDR2 SYGVQD (reference sequence). Trimming removed 3 bases at V and 12 bases at J, with 17 bases between. The CDR3 spells CASSDLRGGSHTF. In DNA form, the CDR3 reads TGCGCCAGCAGTGACCTACGAGGGGGTTCGCACACCTTC.

The chain uses TRBV21-1 and TRBJ2-2; the D call in the table, TRBD1, was not verified against the DNA. TRBV21-1 is labeled a pseudogene. The CDR3 length is 14 residues. CDR3 in amino acids: CATLRQGCTGELFF. In DNA form, the CDR3 reads TGTGCCACCCTCCGACAGGGCTGTACCGGGGAGCTGTTTTTT.

This chain links TRBV4-1 with TRBJ2-5, with 7 nucleotides matching TRBD2. The CDR3 is made up of 17 amino acids. Per germline, CDR1 MGHRA and CDR2 YSYEKL. V shed 3 bases and J 6 bases; nucleotides not matched to a gene: 16. This CDR3 is CASSQGWGGEDAQTQYF. The CDR3 DNA sequence: TGCGCCAGCAGCCAGGGATGGGGAGGGGAGGACGCGCAGACCCAGTACTTC.

Regarding this clone: A junction end diverges from the germline sequence, so it may reflect a read error. This rearrangement joins TRBV7-9 to TRBJ2-5; a weak D match, TRBD2 (6 bases). CDR1 is SEHNR and CDR2 is FQNEAQ in the germline V gene (reference sequence). The CDR3 contains 19 residues. In DNA, the CDR3 is TGTTCCAGCAGCTTCCCCGGGGGTGGTGCCGGGATACATCAAGAGACCCAGTACTTC. Protein sequence: CSSSFPGGGAGIHQETQYF.

Regarding this clone: The junction departs from germline at one end; a sequencing error may be responsible. The chain couples TRBV7-8 to TRBJ2-1, with 10 bases matching TRBD2. This CDR3 is 15 amino acids long. Germline-derived CDR1 and CDR2 are SGHVS and FQNEAQ. Here the CDR3 reads CASSQSGRAYNEQFF. The CDR3 DNA sequence: TGTGCCAGCAGCCAGAGCGGGAGGGCCTATAATGAGCAGTTCTTC.

This chain joins TRBV10-1 and TRBJ1-1, with D perhaps matching TRBD1 (5 bases). Germline CDR1 WNHNN, CDR2 SYGVQD (reference sequence). This CDR3 contains 13 residues. V lost 4 bases, J lost 1 base, and 7 bases lay in between. The CDR3 bases are TGCGCCAGCAGTGTTGACAGGAACACTGAAGCTTTCTTT. It yields the protein CASSVDRNTEAFF.